The clone carrying this T cell receptor (beta chain) was recorded once. The data originate from a study of OX40 agonist ivuxolimab in advanced cancers. The CDR3 extends over 15 amino acids. The V and J ends lost 8 bases and 3 bases, in that order; junction bases with no gene match: 7. Germline values: CDR1 MGHDK, CDR2 SYGVNS. Assay: immunoSEQ multiplex PCR; the TCRdb copy retains only in-frame clones and omits some. Of some 75,000 clones detected, about 88% appear once; the ten largest clones hold 0.72%. The starting material was CD4+ or CD8+ T cells sorted from blood, obtained in a trial of the OX40 agonist ivuxolimab. The TCR comes from an adult with an advanced solid tumor such as melanoma, head and neck, liver or kidney cancer. The chain links TRBV25-1 to TRBJ2-3; 11 bases fit TRBD2. The CDR3 sequence: CASAPGLAATDTQYF. The CDR3 DNA reads as TGTGCCAGCGCCCCGGGACTAGCGGCAACAGATACGCAGTATTTT.